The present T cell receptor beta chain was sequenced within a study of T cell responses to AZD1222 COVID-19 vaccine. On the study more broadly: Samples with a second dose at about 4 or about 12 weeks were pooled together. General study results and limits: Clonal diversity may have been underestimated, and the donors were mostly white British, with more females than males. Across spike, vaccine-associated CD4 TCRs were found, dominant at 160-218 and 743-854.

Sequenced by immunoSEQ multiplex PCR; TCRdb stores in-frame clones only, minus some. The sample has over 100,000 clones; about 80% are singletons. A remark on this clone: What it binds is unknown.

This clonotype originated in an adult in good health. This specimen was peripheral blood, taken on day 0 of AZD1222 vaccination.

The CDR3 sequence is CASSQPPAFSNKETQYF. The CDR3 DNA is TGTGCCAGCAGCCAACCCCCAGCGTTCTCCAACAAAGAGACCCAGTACTTC. The chain couples TRBV3-1 (or the pseudogene TRBV3-2) to TRBJ2-5, with D hard to call. This CDR3 contains 17 residues. Germline CDR1 LGHDT, CDR2 YNNKEL (reference sequence). Trimming removed 2 bases from V and 3 bases from J, with 19 bases in between.